Presented here are 28 T cell receptor beta chains from one specimen sequenced in a study of blood T cell repertoires in COVID-19. Repertoires were generated with immunoSEQ multiplex PCR, while TCRdb's copy carries only in-frame clones and drops some. The table lists approximately 90,000 clones, around nine tenths of them singletons. Sample: peripheral blood. Receptors originate from a woman older than 75 with acute or convalescent COVID-19.

The rearrangement uses TRBV5-1 and TRBJ2-3; 8 nucleotides match TRBD1. The CDR3 consists of 16 residues. Germline V gives CDR1 SGHRS, CDR2 YFSETQ. V was pared by 3 bases and J by 6 bases, with 12 bases of the junction left unmatched. CDR3 sequence: CASSSWRQGPGDTQYF. DNA for the CDR3: TGCGCCAGCAGCTCATGGCGACAGGGGCCGGGCGATACGCAGTATTTT.

V usage is TRBV2 and J usage is TRBJ1-6; no firm D call. The CDR3 spans 16 residues. V shed 0 bases and J shed 10 bases, with 16 bases lying between them. Per the germline V gene, CDR1 is SNHLY and CDR2 is FYNNEI. CDR3: CASSEAQSGRGSPLHF. CDR3 DNA sequence: TGTGCCAGCAGTGAAGCGCAGTCTGGGAGAGGCTCACCCCTCCACTTT.

This chain uses TRBV6-5 with TRBJ2-1, with 8 bases lining up with TRBD1. This CDR3 spans 14 amino acids. V shed 8 bases, J shed 5 bases, and the junction held 8 bases outside the gene matches. The germline CDR1 and CDR2 sequences are MNHEY and SVGAGI. CDR3 nucleotides: TGTGCCAGCTCGGTGACAGGGGCTCACAATGAGCAGTTCTTC. This codes for CASSVTGAHNEQFF.

This chain links TRBV7-2 with TRBJ2-1; 8 nucleotides match TRBD1. The V segment lost 5 bases and the J segment 1 base; nucleotides outside the gene matches: 4. CDR1 SGHTA and CDR2 FQGNSA come from the germline V gene. The CDR3 runs to 15 residues. CDR3 sequence (DNA): TGTGCCAGCAGCAAGAACAGGGGGTCCTACAATGAGCAGTTCTTC. This codes for CASSKNRGSYNEQFF.

The rearrangement uses TRBV4-1 and TRBJ2-7, with D maybe TRBD2 (5 bases). V was clipped by 4 bases and J by 7 bases, with 17 bases between them. Germline V lookup: CDR1 MGHRA, CDR2 YSYEKL. This CDR3 is built from 14 residues. CDR3 sequence reads: CASSPAATRGEQYF. The CDR3 nucleotides read TGCGCCAGCAGCCCCGCGGCCACCCGGGGTGAGCAGTACTTC.

The rearrangement uses TRBV14 and TRBJ2-5; D ambiguous. The germline V gene encodes CDR1 SGHDN and CDR2 FVKESK. The CDR3 contains 13 residues. The V gene lost 1 base and the J gene lost 5 bases, with 8 bases spanning the gap. The CDR3 sequence: CASSQVRRETQYF. The DNA for the CDR3 is TGTGCCAGCAGCCAAGTTCGCCGGGAGACCCAGTACTTC.

In the case of this clone: The same CDR3 is also encoded by other DNA sequences in this sample. V gene TRBV5-1 combines with J gene TRBJ2-1, with 8 bases matching TRBD2. This CDR3 is built from 17 residues. CDR1 SGHRS and CDR2 YFSETQ come from the germline V gene. V was pared by 0 bases and J by 3 bases, with 8 bases of the junction left unmatched. Written as DNA, the CDR3 is TGCGCCAGCAGCTTGGGTGTTGCGGGGGGTTACTACAATGAGCAGTTCTTC. Residues: CASSLGVAGGYYNEQFF.

The rearrangement links TRBV20-1 to TRBJ1-2; perhaps TRBD1 as D (6 bases). Germline-derived CDR1 and CDR2 are DFQATT and SNEGSKA (reference sequence). V lost 3 bases and J lost 5, with 16 bases in between. CDR3 length: 14 amino acids. CDR3 sequence: CSASWRGGVYGYTF. CDR3 coding DNA: TGCAGTGCTAGTTGGCGTGGGGGCGTGTATGGCTACACCTTC.

The chain carries TRBV11-1 and TRBJ1-2, with no clear D. From germline, CDR1 is SGHAT and CDR2 FQDESV (reference sequence). The V end was cut by 5 bases, the J end by 1 base, with 5 bases between. This CDR3 is built from 12 residues. The CDR3 DNA reads as TGTGCCAGCAGCCAGAATAACTATGGCTACACCTTC. This translates into CASSQNNYGYTF.

This sequence joins TRBV6-5 and TRBJ2-7; no definite D call. The CDR3 extends over 13 amino acids. The germline V and J ends were trimmed by 6 bases and 1 base, with 10 bases remaining between them. Germline-derived CDR1 and CDR2 are MNHEY and SVGAGI. The CDR3: CASSRPGSYEQYF. Written as DNA, the CDR3 is TGTGCCAGCAGCCGCCCAGGATCCTACGAGCAGTACTTC.

This clone was seen a few times. The rearrangement joins TRBV5-1 to TRBJ2-1, with D unresolved. The CDR3 runs to 14 residues. The germline gives CDR1 SGHRS, CDR2 YFSETQ. V lost 1 base to trimming and J lost 7 bases, with 12 bases between them. The CDR3 DNA follows: TGCGCCAGCAGCTTGATTGATGTAGAAAATGAGCAGTTCTTC. It encodes CASSLIDVENEQFF.

The chain employs TRBV27 and TRBJ1-1; D not certain. The CDR3 consists of 12 residues. Trimming cost V 4 bases and J 0 bases, with 3 bases left between them. Germline V CDR1 and CDR2: MNHEY, SMNVEV (reference sequence). The CDR3 is CASSSVNTEAFF. CDR3 nucleotide sequence: TGTGCCAGCAGTTCAGTGAACACTGAAGCTTTCTTT.

The chain uses TRBV6-5 and TRBJ2-7; 9 positions match TRBD2. The CDR3 is 14 residues long. V gave up 7 bases and J gave up 1 base; unmatched junction bases: 5. In germline, CDR1 is MNHEY, CDR2 SVGAGI. Here the CDR3 DNA reads TGTGCCAGCACAGCTAGCGGGAATTCCTACGAGCAGTACTTC. This codes for CASTASGNSYEQYF.

The chain is built from TRBV2 and TRBJ1-2; the D gene is possibly TRBD1 (6 bases). Germline CDR1 SNHLY, CDR2 FYNNEI. The CDR3 contains 14 residues. V was cut by 1 base and J by 4 bases, with 10 bases left in between. Here the CDR3 DNA reads TGTGCCAGCAGTGAAGTCAGGGGAACCTATGGCTACACCTTC. This gives the protein CASSEVRGTYGYTF. Full variable domain (remainder filled in from reference TRBV2 and TRBJ1-2): EPEVTQTPSHQVTQMGQEVILRCVPISNHLYFYWYRQILGQKVEFLVSFYNNEISEKSEIFDDQFSVERPDGSNFTLKIRSTKLEDSAMYFCASSEVRGTYGYTFGSGTRLTVV.

The chain joins TRBV10-3 to TRBJ1-3, with 9 bases identical to TRBD1. Germline CDR1 is ENHRY and CDR2 is SYGVKD. J lost 4 bases, V lost 8 bases, and 3 bases had no gene match. The CDR3 consists of 13 residues. In nucleotides, the CDR3 is TGTGCCATCGGGACAGGGAACGGAAACACCATATATTTT. It is translated as CAIGTGNGNTIYF.

Here the CDR3 reads CASGRDSEQYF. In DNA, the CDR3 is TGTGCCAGCGGAAGAGACAGCGAGCAGTACTTC. The chain carries TRBV6-5 and TRBJ2-7; weak D call: TRBD1 (5 bases). V lost 8 bases, J lost 6 bases, and 11 bases lay in between. Germline V lookup: CDR1 MNHEY, CDR2 SVGAGI. The CDR3 runs to 11 residues.

The rearrangement links TRBV7-9 to TRBJ1-5; D is perhaps TRBD1 (6 bases). CDR1 is SEHNR, CDR2 FQNEAQ, per germline (reference sequence). Trimming removed 4 bases from V and 4 bases from J, with 17 bases in between. The CDR3 totals 16 residues. In DNA form, the CDR3 reads TGTGCCAGCAGCTCGGCGACAGGACCCTTAAATCAGCCCCAGCATTTT. Protein sequence: CASSSATGPLNQPQHF.

The genes are TRBV29-1 and TRBJ2-7, with TRBD2 as a possible D gene (7 bases). The CDR3 length is 15 residues. Trimming took 6 bases from V and 0 from J, leaving 18 bases between them. Germline CDR1 and CDR2: SQVTM and ANQGSEA. CDR3 sequence: CSVDGGQGSSYEQYF. The CDR3, as DNA: TGCAGCGTCGACGGGGGGCAGGGGAGCTCCTACGAGCAGTACTTC.

The CDR3 DNA reads TGTGCCAGCTCACCATCAGGGTCTGTGAACACTGAAGCTTTCTTT. It encodes CASSPSGSVNTEAFF. The rearrangement uses TRBV18 and TRBJ1-1; perhaps TRBD1 as D (5 bases). The germline V gene has CDR1 KGHSH and CDR2 LQKENI. This CDR3 is built from 15 residues. Between the trimmed V and J ends, which lost 2 bases and 0 bases, there was a span of 10 bases.

The sample holds a few counts of this clone. The genes are TRBV7-2 and TRBJ1-1; 7 bases are shared with TRBD1. CDR3 length: 15 residues. Trimming at V came to 1 base and at J to 4 bases, leaving 6 bases not matched to a gene. CDR1 SGHTA and CDR2 FQGNSA come from the germline V gene. Here the CDR3 reads CASSLVRGLSTEAFF. The DNA of the CDR3 is TGTGCCAGCAGCTTAGTCAGGGGGTTGAGCACTGAAGCTTTCTTT.

This clone was picked up a small number of times. The chain employs TRBV5-5 and TRBJ2-3, with TRBD1 as a possible D gene (5 bases). CDR3 size: 15 residues. Trimming removed 0 bases at V and 2 bases at J, with 10 bases between. CDR1 is SGHKS, CDR2 YYEKEE, per germline (reference sequence). CDR3 sequence (DNA): TGTGCCAGCAGCTTGGCCACAGGAGTCACAGATACGCAGTATTTT. This translates into CASSLATGVTDTQYF. The full variable domain, in which reference TRBV5-5 and TRBJ2-3 provide the parts outside the CDR3, is DAGVTQSPTHLIKTRGQQVTLRCSPISGHKSVSWYQQVLGQGPQFIFQYYEKEERGRGNFPDRFSARQFPNYSSELNVNALLLGDSALYLCASSLATGVTDTQYFGPGTRLTVL.

J is TRBJ1-5 and V is TRBV19, with a possible D match to TRBD1 (6 bases). The CDR3 is 14 residues long. Per germline, CDR1 LNHDA and CDR2 SQIVND (reference sequence). V was pared by 4 bases and J by 4 bases, with 11 bases between. The CDR3 loop reads CASSTMDSNQPQHF. In DNA, the CDR3 is TGTGCCAGTAGTACAATGGACAGTAATCAGCCCCAGCATTTT.

The chain has TRBV27 and TRBJ1-1, with a possible D match to TRBD1 (5 bases). The ends were cut back, 5 bases at V and 4 bases at J, with 11 bases in the middle. The V gene's germline CDR1 is MNHEY and CDR2 SMNVEV (reference sequence). The CDR3 contains 13 residues. The CDR3 DNA is TGTGCCAGCAGTCTGTCACAGGTCACTGAAGCTTTCTTT. This sequence encodes CASSLSQVTEAFF.

The chain joins TRBV7-2 to TRBJ1-6, with TRBD1 as a possible D gene (5 bases). CDR3 length: 15 residues. Trimming removed 4 bases at V and 7 bases at J, with 14 bases between. Germline values: CDR1 SGHTA, CDR2 FQGNSA. CDR3 amino acids: CASSSQRGVNSPLHF. The CDR3 DNA is TGTGCCAGCAGCTCCCAAAGGGGCGTGAATTCACCCCTCCACTTT.

The CDR3: CASITDTEAFF. The CDR3 region has the DNA TGTGCCAGCATCACTGACACTGAAGCTTTCTTT. The V call is TRBV28, the J call TRBJ1-1; D is ambiguous. V was clipped by 7 bases and J by 3 bases, with 6 bases between them. CDR1 MDHEN and CDR2 SYDVKM come from the germline V gene. This CDR3 spans 11 amino acids.

In its sample, this clone was seen a few times. The chain carries TRBV4-2 and TRBJ2-7; D is ambiguous. CDR1 and CDR2 from the germline V gene are LGHNA and YNFKEQ. The CDR3 is 14 residues long. V lost 4 bases and J lost 0, with 10 bases in between. CDR3 in DNA: TGTGCCAGCAGCCTGGAGACTCTCTCCTACGAGCAGTACTTC. As protein: CASSLETLSYEQYF.

This clone was counted once. This rearrangement joins TRBV27 to TRBJ2-1; 7 nucleotides align to TRBD2. With 2 bases clipped from V and 9 bases from J, the junction kept 10 bases outside the gene matches. Germline V lookup: CDR1 MNHEY, CDR2 SMNVEV (reference sequence). This CDR3 comprises 15 residues. This CDR3 is CASSLSGARAAEQFF. CDR3 nucleotides: TGTGCCAGCAGTTTAAGCGGGGCACGGGCGGCTGAGCAGTTCTTC.

V gene TRBV30 combines with J gene TRBJ2-1, with TRBD2 matching 11 bases. The CDR3 length is 12 residues. Germline trimming cut 5 bases from V and 6 bases from J; bases unmatched to any gene: 0. Germline V gives CDR1 GTSNPN, CDR2 SVGIG (reference sequence). The CDR3, as DNA: TGTGCCTGGGGGACTAGCGGCAATGAGCAGTTCTTC. Encoded protein: CAWGTSGNEQFF. Full variable domain (outside the CDR3, taken from reference TRBV30 and TRBJ2-1): SQTIHQWPATLVQPVGSPLSLECTVEGTSNPNLYWYRQAAGRGLQLLFYSVGIGQISSEVPQNLSASRPQDRQFILSSKKLLLSDSGFYLCAWGTSGNEQFFGPGTRLTVL.